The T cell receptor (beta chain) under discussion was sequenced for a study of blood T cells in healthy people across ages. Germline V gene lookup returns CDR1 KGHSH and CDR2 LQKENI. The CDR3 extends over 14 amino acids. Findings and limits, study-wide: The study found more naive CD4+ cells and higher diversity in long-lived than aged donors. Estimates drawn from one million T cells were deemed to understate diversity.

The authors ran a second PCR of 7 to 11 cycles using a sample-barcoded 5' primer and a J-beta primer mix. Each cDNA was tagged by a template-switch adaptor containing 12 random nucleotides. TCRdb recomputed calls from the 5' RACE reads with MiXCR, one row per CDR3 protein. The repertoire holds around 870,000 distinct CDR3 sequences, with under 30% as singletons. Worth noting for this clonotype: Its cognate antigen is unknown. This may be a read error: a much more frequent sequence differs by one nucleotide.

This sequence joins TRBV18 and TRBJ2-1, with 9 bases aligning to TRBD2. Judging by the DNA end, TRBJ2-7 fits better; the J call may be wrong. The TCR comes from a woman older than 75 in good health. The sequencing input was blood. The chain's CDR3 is CASSRGGGHDEQYF. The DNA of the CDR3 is TGTGCCAGCTCTCGCGGGGGGGGCCACGATGAGCAGTACTTC.